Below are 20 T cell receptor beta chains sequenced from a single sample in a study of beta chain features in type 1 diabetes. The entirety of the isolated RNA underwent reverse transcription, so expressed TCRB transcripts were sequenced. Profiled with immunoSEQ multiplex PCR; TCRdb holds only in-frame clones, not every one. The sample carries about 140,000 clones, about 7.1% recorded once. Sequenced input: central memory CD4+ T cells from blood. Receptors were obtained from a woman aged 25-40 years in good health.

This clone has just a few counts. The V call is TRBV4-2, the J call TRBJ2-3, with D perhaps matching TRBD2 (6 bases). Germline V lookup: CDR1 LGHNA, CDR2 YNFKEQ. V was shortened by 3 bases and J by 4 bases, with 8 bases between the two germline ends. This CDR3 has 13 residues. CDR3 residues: CASSHPGADTQYF. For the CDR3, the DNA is TGTGCCAGCAGCCACCCGGGGGCAGATACGCAGTATTTT.

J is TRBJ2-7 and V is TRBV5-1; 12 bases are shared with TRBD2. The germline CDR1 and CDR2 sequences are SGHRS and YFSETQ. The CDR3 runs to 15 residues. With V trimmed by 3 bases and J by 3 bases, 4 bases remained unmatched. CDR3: CASSSGLAGYYEQYF. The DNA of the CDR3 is TGCGCCAGCAGCTCGGGACTAGCGGGCTACTACGAGCAGTACTTC.

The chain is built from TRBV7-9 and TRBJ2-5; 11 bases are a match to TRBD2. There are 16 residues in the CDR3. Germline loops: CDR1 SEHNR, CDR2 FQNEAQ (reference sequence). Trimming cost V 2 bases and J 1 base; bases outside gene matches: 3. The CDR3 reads CASSLTSGRSQETQYF. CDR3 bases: TGTGCCAGCAGCTTAACTAGCGGGAGAAGCCAAGAGACCCAGTACTTC.

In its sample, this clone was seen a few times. CDR3 nucleotide sequence: TGTGCCAGCAGTGGCGGGCCCCATCAGCCCCAGCATTTT. It is translated as CASSGGPHQPQHF. The chain joins TRBV6-1 to TRBJ1-5; D call uncertain. Deletions cut 4 bases from V and 5 bases from J, with 9 bases between. Looked up from germline, CDR1 is MNHNS and CDR2 is SASEGT. The CDR3 contains 13 residues.

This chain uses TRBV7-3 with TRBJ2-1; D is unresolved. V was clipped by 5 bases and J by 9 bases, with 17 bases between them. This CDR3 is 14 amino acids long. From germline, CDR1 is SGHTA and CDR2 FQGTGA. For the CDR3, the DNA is TGTGCCAGCAGCCCCGGGTTTGAAGTGACTGAGCAGTTCTTC. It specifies CASSPGFEVTEQFF.

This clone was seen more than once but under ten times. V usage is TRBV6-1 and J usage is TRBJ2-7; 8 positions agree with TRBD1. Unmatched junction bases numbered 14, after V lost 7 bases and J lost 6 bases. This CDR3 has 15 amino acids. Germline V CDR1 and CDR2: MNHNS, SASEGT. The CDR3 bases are TGTGCCAGCATAGAAGTCCAGGGGGCTGCTTCCGAGCAGTACTTC. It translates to CASIEVQGAASEQYF.

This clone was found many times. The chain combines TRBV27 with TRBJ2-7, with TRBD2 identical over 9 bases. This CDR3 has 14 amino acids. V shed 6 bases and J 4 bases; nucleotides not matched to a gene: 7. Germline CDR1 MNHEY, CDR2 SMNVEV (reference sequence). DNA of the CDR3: TGTGCCAGCAGCCGGGCTAGCGGGATATACGAGCAGTACTTC. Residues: CASSRASGIYEQYF.

The DNA of the CDR3 is TGTGCCAGCAGCCAAGATCGTCGCCAGGGGGCATATGAGCAGTTCTTC. Translated: CASSQDRRQGAYEQFF. V and J are TRBV5-4 and TRBJ2-1; 8 bases fit TRBD1. Losses at the gene ends were 4 bases for V and 8 bases for J; bases not matched to a gene: 14. The CDR3 has 16 amino acids. CDR1 is SGHNT, CDR2 YYREEE, per germline (reference sequence).

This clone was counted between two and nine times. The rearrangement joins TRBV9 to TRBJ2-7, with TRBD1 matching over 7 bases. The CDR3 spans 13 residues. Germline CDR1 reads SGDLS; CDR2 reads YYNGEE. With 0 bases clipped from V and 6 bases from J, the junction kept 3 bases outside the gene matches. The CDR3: CASSVVPGGEQYF. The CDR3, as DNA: TGTGCCAGCAGCGTAGTCCCAGGGGGCGAGCAGTACTTC.

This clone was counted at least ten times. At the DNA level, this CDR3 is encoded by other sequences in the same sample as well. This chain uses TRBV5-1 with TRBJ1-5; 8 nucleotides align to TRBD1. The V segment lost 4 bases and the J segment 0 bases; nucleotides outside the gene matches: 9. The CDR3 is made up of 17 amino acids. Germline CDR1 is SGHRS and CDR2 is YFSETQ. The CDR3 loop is CASSLGTGDYSNQPQHF. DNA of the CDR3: TGCGCCAGCAGCCTTGGGACAGGCGACTATAGCAATCAGCCCCAGCATTTT.

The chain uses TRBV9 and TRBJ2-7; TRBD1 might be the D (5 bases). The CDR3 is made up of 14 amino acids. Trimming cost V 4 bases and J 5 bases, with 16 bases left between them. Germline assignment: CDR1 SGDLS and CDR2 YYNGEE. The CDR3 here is CASSSSGLTHEQYF. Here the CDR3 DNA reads TGTGCCAGCAGCTCATCAGGGTTAACGCACGAGCAGTACTTC.

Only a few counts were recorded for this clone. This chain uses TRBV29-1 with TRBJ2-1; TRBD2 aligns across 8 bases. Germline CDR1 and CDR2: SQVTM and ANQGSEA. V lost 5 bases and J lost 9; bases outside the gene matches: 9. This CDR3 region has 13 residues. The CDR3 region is CSVRLAGGVEQFF. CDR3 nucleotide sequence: TGCAGCGTTAGGCTAGCGGGTGGGGTTGAGCAGTTCTTC.

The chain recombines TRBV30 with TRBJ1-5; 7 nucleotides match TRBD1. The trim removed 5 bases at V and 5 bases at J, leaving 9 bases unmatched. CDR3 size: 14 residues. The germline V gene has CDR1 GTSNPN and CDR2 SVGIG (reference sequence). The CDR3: CAWAREGGYQPQHF. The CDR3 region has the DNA TGTGCCTGGGCTCGAGAAGGGGGCTATCAGCCCCAGCATTTT.

The CDR3 DNA reads as TGTGCCAGCAGCACCGACAGGAATACCTACGAGCAGTACTTC. As protein: CASSTDRNTYEQYF. This sequence joins TRBV5-4 and TRBJ2-7, with TRBD1 as a possible D gene (6 bases). Trimming cost V 4 bases and J 2 bases, with 13 bases left between them. Germline V gives CDR1 SGHNT, CDR2 YYREEE (reference sequence). The CDR3 runs to 14 residues.

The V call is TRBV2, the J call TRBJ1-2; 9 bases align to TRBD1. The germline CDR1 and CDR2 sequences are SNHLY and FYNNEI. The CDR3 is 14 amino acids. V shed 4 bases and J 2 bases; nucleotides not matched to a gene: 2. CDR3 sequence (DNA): TGTGCCAGCAGTGGGGACAGGGTCAACTATGGCTACACCTTC. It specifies CASSGDRVNYGYTF. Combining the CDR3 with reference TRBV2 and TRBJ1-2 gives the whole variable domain EPEVTQTPSHQVTQMGQEVILRCVPISNHLYFYWYRQILGQKVEFLVSFYNNEISEKSEIFDDQFSVERPDGSNFTLKIRSTKLEDSAMYFCASSGDRVNYGYTFGSGTRLTVV.

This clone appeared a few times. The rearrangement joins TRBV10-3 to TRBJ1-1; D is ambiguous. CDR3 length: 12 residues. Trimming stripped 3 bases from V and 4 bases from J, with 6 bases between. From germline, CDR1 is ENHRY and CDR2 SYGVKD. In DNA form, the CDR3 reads TGTGCCATCAGTGAACAGTTCACTGAAGCTTTCTTT. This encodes CAISEQFTEAFF.

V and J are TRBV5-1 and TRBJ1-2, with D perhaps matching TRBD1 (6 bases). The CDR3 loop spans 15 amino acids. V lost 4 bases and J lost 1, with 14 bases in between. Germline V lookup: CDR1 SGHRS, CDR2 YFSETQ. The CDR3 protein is CASSPSTGFNYGYTF. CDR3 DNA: TGCGCCAGCAGCCCCTCGACAGGATTTAACTATGGCTACACCTTC.

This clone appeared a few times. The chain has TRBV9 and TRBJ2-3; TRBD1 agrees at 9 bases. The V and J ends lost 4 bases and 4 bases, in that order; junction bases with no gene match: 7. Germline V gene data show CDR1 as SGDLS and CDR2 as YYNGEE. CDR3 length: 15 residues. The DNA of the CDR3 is TGTGCCAGCAGCAGGGGACAGGGTGGGCCAGATACGCAGTATTTT. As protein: CASSRGQGGPDTQYF. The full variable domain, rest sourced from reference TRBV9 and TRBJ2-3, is DSGVTQTPKHLITATGQRVTLRCSPRSGDLSVYWYQQSLDQGLQFLIQYYNGEERAKGNILERFSAQQFPDLHSELNLSSLELGDSALYFCASSRGQGGPDTQYFGPGTRLTVL.

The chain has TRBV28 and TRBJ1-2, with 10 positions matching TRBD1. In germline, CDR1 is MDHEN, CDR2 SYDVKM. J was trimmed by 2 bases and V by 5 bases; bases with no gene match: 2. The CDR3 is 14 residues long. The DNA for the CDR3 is TGTGCCAGCAGTCTGGGACAGGGGAACTATGGCTACACCTTC. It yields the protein CASSLGQGNYGYTF.

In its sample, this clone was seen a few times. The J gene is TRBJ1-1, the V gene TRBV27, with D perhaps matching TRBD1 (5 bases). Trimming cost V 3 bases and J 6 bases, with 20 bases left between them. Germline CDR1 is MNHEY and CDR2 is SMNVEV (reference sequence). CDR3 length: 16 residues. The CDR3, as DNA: TGTGCCAGCAGTTTCTTCCCCCCACAGGCAGACCCTGAAGCTTTCTTT. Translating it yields CASSFFPPQADPEAFF.